This T cell receptor (beta chain) was profiled in a study of T cells in Graves' hyperthyroidism and ophthalmopathy. The CDR3 runs 12 residues. Between the trimmed V and J ends, which lost 6 bases and 6 bases, there was a span of 14 bases. Germline CDR1 is DFQATT and CDR2 is SNEGSKA (reference sequence). From RNA transcripts, TCR beta CDR3 regions were amplified. Initially, a first-round RT-PCR of the TCR CDR3 employed the HTBI primer set. TCRdb ran MiXCR on the multiplex PCR reads and lists one entry per CDR3 protein. The sample holds over 700,000 distinct CDR3 sequences, roughly 20% seen once. The chain links TRBV20-1 to TRBJ2-5, with D tentatively TRBD2 (5 bases). The specimen sequenced was blood. This clonotype originated in a woman aged 50 to 60 with Graves' hyperthyroidism that later progressed to Graves' ophthalmopathy. The CDR3 DNA reads TGCAGTGCGCGGCGCGGCGGGCAGACCCAGTACTTC. It encodes CSARRGGQTQYF.